A single sample is the source of the 15 T cell receptor beta chains below, sequenced in a study of blood T cell repertoires in COVID-19. Measured with immunoSEQ multiplex PCR; TCRdb has only the in-frame clones, and not every one. The table has 150,000 or so clones, 76% seen once; the top ten hold approximately 5%. The sample taken for sequencing was peripheral blood. The receptors stem from a woman aged 80 or older with active or convalescent COVID-19.

The chain employs TRBV4-1 and TRBJ2-7; 9 bases fit TRBD1. CDR1 and CDR2 (germline): MGHRA, YSYEKL. The CDR3 contains 14 residues. Losses at the gene ends were 5 bases for V and 4 bases for J; bases not matched to a gene: 6. The CDR3 loop is CASSLGQGQYEQYF. CDR3 sequence (DNA): TGCGCCAGCAGCTTAGGACAGGGGCAATACGAGCAGTACTTC.

The chain joins TRBV10-3 to TRBJ2-5; D possibly corresponds to TRBD2 (6 bases). Per the germline V gene, CDR1 is ENHRY and CDR2 is SYGVKD. This CDR3 has 14 amino acids. V lost 4 bases to trimming and J lost 1 base, with 10 bases between them. CDR3 sequence: CAISVGGVQETQYF. DNA for the CDR3: TGTGCCATCAGTGTCGGAGGGGTCCAAGAGACCCAGTACTTC.

The genes are TRBV2 and TRBJ2-1, with 15 bases identical to TRBD2. In germline, CDR1 is SNHLY, CDR2 FYNNEI. The CDR3 extends over 16 amino acids. The V segment lost 6 bases and the J segment 5 bases; nucleotides outside the gene matches: 5. The CDR3 coding sequence is TGTGCCAGCAGAACCGGGACTAGCGGGGGGAACAATGAGCAGTTCTTC. This gives the protein CASRTGTSGGNNEQFF.

The chain employs TRBV6-2 or TRBV6-3 and TRBJ1-5; D not resolved. The CDR3 spans 15 residues. The germline CDR1 and CDR2 sequences are MNHEY and SVGEGT. V was pared by 0 bases and J by 7 bases, with 13 bases between. In DNA, the CDR3 is TGTGCCAGCAGTTACTCGACGGGGTCCGTCCAGCCCCAGCATTTT. It is translated as CASSYSTGSVQPQHF.

This chain links TRBV5-1 with TRBJ1-1, with D uncertain. Germline V gene lookup returns CDR1 SGHRS and CDR2 YFSETQ. Trimming took 3 bases from V and 1 from J, leaving 4 bases between them. The CDR3 sequence is 12 residues long. The CDR3 DNA reads as TGCGCCAGCAGCTCGGGGAACACTGAAGCTTTCTTT. Its translation: CASSSGNTEAFF.

V gene TRBV28 combines with J gene TRBJ1-5, with 7 bases matching TRBD1. The CDR3 has 16 amino acids. The J segment lost 0 bases and the V segment lost 6 bases, leaving 8 bases of the junction unmatched. The germline V gene has CDR1 MDHEN and CDR2 SYDVKM. As DNA, the CDR3 is TGTGCCAGCAGCCGGATCAGGGGGTTTAGCAATCAGCCCCAGCATTTT. Residues: CASSRIRGFSNQPQHF.

The chain uses TRBV19 and TRBJ2-5; D possibly corresponds to TRBD1 (6 bases). Germline V gene sequence: CDR1 LNHDA, CDR2 SQIVND (reference sequence). The CDR3 runs to 15 residues. V was clipped by 2 bases and J by 4 bases, with 14 bases between them. CDR3 sequence: CASSILQGSRETQYF. CDR3 nucleotide sequence: TGTGCCAGTAGTATACTGCAGGGGTCGCGAGAGACCCAGTACTTC.

V usage is TRBV3-1 (or the pseudogene TRBV3-2) and J usage is TRBJ2-2; 8 bases align to TRBD2. This CDR3 has 14 residues. V trimming: 4 bases; J trimming: 3 bases; junction bases outside the gene matches: 1. Germline CDR1 LGHDT, CDR2 YNNKEL (reference sequence). The CDR3 spells CASSPAGDTGELFF. Here the CDR3 DNA reads TGTGCCAGCAGCCCAGCGGGGGACACCGGGGAGCTGTTTTTT.

V is TRBV27 and J is TRBJ2-7, with 10 bases fitting TRBD2. This CDR3 is 14 amino acids long. Germline lookup yields CDR1 MNHEY and CDR2 SMNVEV (reference sequence). The V segment lost 6 bases and the J segment 3 bases; nucleotides outside the gene matches: 5. The CDR3 DNA reads TGTGCCAGCAGCCCTACTAGCGGGGACTACGAGCAGTACTTC. This translates into CASSPTSGDYEQYF.

This chain connects TRBV27 to TRBJ2-2, with D uncertain. Germline loops: CDR1 MNHEY, CDR2 SMNVEV (reference sequence). This CDR3 is built from 12 residues. Trimming cost V 3 bases and J 7 bases, with 6 bases left between them. The CDR3 bases are TGTGCCAGCAGTTTCCTAGTCGGGGAGCTGTTTTTT. Translated, it gives CASSFLVGELFF.

V and J are TRBV9 and TRBJ2-1; 10 bases are a match to TRBD1. There are 16 residues in the CDR3. V shed 3 bases, J shed 14 bases, and the junction held 17 bases outside the gene matches. The germline gives CDR1 SGDLS, CDR2 YYNGEE. CDR3 loop: CASSAYIEGQGSYEFF. The CDR3 DNA reads TGTGCCAGCAGCGCTTACATTGAGGGACAGGGGTCCTATGAGTTCTTC.

The chain is built from TRBV30 and TRBJ1-5; D gene uncertain. Trimming shortened V by 0 bases and J by 0 bases, and 6 bases separated the two germline ends. The CDR3 is made up of 14 amino acids. Germline-derived CDR1 and CDR2 are GTSNPN and SVGIG (reference sequence). The CDR3 protein is CAWSVYNSNQPQHF. The CDR3, as DNA: TGTGCCTGGAGTGTATATAATAGCAATCAGCCCCAGCATTTT.

The chain combines TRBV7-8 with TRBJ1-5; TRBD1 matches 9 bases. Germline V gene lookup returns CDR1 SGHVS and CDR2 FQNEAQ. Trimming removed 4 bases from V and 4 bases from J; junction bases left unmatched: 8. The length of the CDR3 is 16 residues. The CDR3 coding sequence is TGTGCCAGCAGCTCAACGACAGGGGGAGGTAATCAGCCCCAGCATTTT. Its protein product is CASSSTTGGGNQPQHF.

The rearrangement uses TRBV11-2 and TRBJ1-5, with D possibly matching TRBD1 (6 bases). Germline assignment: CDR1 SGHAT and CDR2 FQNNGV. V gave up 0 bases and J gave up 7 bases, with 7 bases separating them. This CDR3 is built from 13 residues. This CDR3 reads CASSLDGTQPQHF. CDR3 nucleotide sequence: TGTGCCAGCAGCTTAGATGGGACACAGCCCCAGCATTTT.

The CDR3 loop reads CASSLGGGNTGELFF. In DNA, the CDR3 is TGTGCCAGCAGCCTAGGCGGGGGGAACACCGGGGAGCTGTTTTTT. The genes are TRBV11-3 and TRBJ2-2, with 7 bases identical to TRBD2. The germline V gene encodes CDR1 SGHNT and CDR2 YENEEA. This CDR3 region has 15 residues. V lost 5 bases to trimming and J lost 1 base; unmatched junction nucleotides: 4.